In its sample, the clone carrying this TCR beta chain was seen many times. What it recognizes is unknown. Quantitative 5'-RACE with molecular barcodes generated TCR beta libraries. One entry per CDR3 protein results from TCRdb running MiXCR on the 5' RACE reads. The top ten clones hold roughly 5% of a sample with 50,000 to 70,000 distinct CDR3 sequences, over 5% of them seen once. These data belong to a study of CD8 T cells in ankylosing spondylitis. Study-wide results and limits: CD8+ cells made up the disease-linked clones, which were relatively rare in peripheral blood. Past research had described some motif variants in reactive arthritis synovial fluid and blood. Blood from ankylosing spondylitis patients appeared to carry a characteristic roughly eight-variant TCR beta motif.

V lost 5 bases and J 5 bases, leaving 7 bases between the germline ends. This CDR3 has 11 amino acids. Germline CDR1 is SGHVS and CDR2 is FNYEAQ. The sample comprised synovial fluid, either unsorted or a sorted T cell fraction (not recorded which). The chain carries TRBV7-6 and TRBJ2-7; D might be TRBD2 (5 bases). This clonotype originated in a male donor with ankylosing spondylitis. The CDR3: CASSSGHEQYF. The CDR3 DNA reads as TGTGCCAGCAGCAGCGGACACGAGCAGTACTTC.